The clone carrying this TCR beta chain was detected many times. TCR beta CDR3 regions were amplified from RNA transcripts. RT-PCR in the first round used HTBI primers; a second-round multiplex PCR followed. TCRdb passed the multiplex PCR reads through MiXCR, listing each CDR3 protein once. Of under 800,000 distinct CDR3 sequences detected, 22% appear once; the ten largest clones hold 7.1%. These data originate in a study of Graves' ophthalmopathy and Graves' hyperthyroidism. In this cohort's terms, stable hyperthyroidism meant no ophthalmopathy by 18 months of follow-up. Hyperthyroidism patients, aged 18 to 65, were newly diagnosed, under 2 months' duration. Excluded: other autoimmune disease, uncontrolled infection, pregnancy or lactation. Out of around 9.5 ml of fresh peripheral blood, PBMCs were obtained. Unmatched junction bases numbered 18, after V lost 8 bases and J lost 6 bases. The CDR3 sequence is 16 residues long. Germline values: CDR1 SGHAT, CDR2 FQNNGV.

This rearrangement joins TRBV11-2 to TRBJ1-2; the match to TRBD1 covers 7 bases. This clonotype was obtained from a woman aged 18-30 years with stable Graves' hyperthyroidism. Some clones in this sample may be carry-over from other donors' samples. Specimen: peripheral blood. DNA of the CDR3: TGTGCCAGCTCTCTAAATGGCAGGGGGGTTGGTAATGGCTACACCTTC. Amino acids: CASSLNGRGVGNGYTF.